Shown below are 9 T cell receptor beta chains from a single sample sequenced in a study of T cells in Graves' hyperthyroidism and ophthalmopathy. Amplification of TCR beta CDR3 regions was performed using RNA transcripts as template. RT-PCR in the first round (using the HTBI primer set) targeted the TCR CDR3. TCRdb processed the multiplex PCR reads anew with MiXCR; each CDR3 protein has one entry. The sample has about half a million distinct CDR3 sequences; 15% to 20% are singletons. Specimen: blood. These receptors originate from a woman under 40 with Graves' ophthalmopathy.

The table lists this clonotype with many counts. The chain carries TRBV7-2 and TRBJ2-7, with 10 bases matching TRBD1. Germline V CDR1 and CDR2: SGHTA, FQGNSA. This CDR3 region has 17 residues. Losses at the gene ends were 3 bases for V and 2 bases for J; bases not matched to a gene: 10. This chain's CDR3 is CASSLLGQGLITYEQYF. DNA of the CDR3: TGTGCCAGCAGCTTGTTGGGACAGGGGCTGATTACCTACGAGCAGTACTTC.

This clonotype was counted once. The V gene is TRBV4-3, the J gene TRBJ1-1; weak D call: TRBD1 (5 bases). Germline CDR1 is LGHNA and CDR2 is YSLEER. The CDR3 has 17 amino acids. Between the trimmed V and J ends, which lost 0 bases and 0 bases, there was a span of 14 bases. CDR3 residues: CASSQDWEGLMNTEAFF. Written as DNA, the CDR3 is TGCGCCAGCAGCCAAGATTGGGAGGGGCTCATGAACACTGAAGCTTTCTTT.

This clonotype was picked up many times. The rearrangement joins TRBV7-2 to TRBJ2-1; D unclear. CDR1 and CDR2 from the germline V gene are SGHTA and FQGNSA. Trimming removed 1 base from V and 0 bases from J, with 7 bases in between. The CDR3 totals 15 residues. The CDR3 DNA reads TGTGCCAGCAGCTTAGTGGTTAGCTCCTACAATGAGCAGTTCTTC. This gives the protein CASSLVVSSYNEQFF.

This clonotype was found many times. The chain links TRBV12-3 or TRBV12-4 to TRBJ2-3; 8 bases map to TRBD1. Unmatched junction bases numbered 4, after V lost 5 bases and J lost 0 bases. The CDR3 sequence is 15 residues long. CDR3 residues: CASSDRGQSTDTQYF. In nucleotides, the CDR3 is TGTGCCAGCAGTGACAGGGGTCAGAGCACAGATACGCAGTATTTT.

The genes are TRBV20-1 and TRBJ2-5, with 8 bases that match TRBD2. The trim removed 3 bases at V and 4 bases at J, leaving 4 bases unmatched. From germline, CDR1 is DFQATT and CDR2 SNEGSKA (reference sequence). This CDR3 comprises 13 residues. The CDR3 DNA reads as TGCAGTGCTAGCGACACTAGCGGAGAGACCCAGTACTTC. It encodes CSASDTSGETQYF.

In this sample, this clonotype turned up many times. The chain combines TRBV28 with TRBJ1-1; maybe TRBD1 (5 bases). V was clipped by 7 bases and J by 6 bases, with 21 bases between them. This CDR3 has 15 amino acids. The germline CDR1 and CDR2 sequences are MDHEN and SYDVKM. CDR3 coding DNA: TGTGCCAGCAATCAGGGAGGGGCAACTAGGGCTGAAGCTTTCTTT. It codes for CASNQGGATRAEAFF.

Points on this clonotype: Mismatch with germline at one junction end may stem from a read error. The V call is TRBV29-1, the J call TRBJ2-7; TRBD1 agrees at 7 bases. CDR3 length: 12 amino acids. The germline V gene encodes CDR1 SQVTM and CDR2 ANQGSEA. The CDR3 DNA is TGCAGCGTTGGGACAGGCTCCCACGAGCAGTACTTC. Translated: CSVGTGSHEQYF.

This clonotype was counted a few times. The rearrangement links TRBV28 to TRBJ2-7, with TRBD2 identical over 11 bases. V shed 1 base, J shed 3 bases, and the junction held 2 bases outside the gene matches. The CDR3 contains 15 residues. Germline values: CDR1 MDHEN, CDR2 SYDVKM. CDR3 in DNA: TGTGCCAGCAGTTTATCTACTAGCGGGAGCTACGAGCAGTACTTC. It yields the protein CASSLSTSGSYEQYF.

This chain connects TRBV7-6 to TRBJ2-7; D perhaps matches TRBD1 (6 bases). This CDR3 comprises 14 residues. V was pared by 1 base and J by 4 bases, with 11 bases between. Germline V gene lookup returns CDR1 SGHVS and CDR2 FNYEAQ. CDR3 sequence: CASSLGGHKYEQYF. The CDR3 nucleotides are TGTGCCAGCAGCTTAGGGGGACATAAATACGAGCAGTACTTC.